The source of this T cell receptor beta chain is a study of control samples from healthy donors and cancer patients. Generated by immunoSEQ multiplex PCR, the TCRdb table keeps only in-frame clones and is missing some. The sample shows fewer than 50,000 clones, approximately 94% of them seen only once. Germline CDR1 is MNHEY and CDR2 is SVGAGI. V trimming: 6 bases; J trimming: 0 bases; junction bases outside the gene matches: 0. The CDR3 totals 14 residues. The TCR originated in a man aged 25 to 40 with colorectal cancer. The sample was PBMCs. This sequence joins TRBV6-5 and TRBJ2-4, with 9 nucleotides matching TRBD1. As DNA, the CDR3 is TGTGCCAGCAGGGACAGGGGAGCCAAAAACATTCAGTACTTC. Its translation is CASRDRGAKNIQYF.